A single T cell receptor beta chain is shown here with its context. Its target is unknown. As for time point: week 47, end of study. All doses held 300 ug of mutant IDH1 20-mer peptide, with topical imiquimod. This specimen comes from a study of a mutant IDH1 vaccine in newly diagnosed glioma. V gave up 1 base and J gave up 8 bases, with 11 bases separating them. Germline loops: CDR1 SGHVS, CDR2 FQNEAQ. This CDR3 has 13 residues. Clones were read by immunoSEQ multiplex PCR, and TCRdb kept only the in-frame ones, dropping some. The data show more than 30,000 clones, about 92% seen once. This receptor was obtained from a man aged 40-49 years with glioma. The sequenced sample was PBMCs, obtained from a glioma patient whose treatment included an IDH1 peptide vaccine. This chain uses TRBV7-8 with TRBJ1-2, with D possibly TRBD1 on 5 matching bases. The CDR3 reads CASSLVGAEGYTF. The CDR3 DNA follows: TGTGCCAGCAGCTTAGTAGGGGCAGAAGGCTACACCTTC. The full variable domain, completed using reference TRBV7-8 and TRBJ1-2, is GAGVSQSPRYKVAKRGQDVALRCDPISGHVSLFWYQQALGQGPEFLTYFQNEAQLDKSGLPSDRFFAERPEGSVSTLKIQRTQQEDSAVYLCASSLVGAEGYTFGSGTRLTVV.